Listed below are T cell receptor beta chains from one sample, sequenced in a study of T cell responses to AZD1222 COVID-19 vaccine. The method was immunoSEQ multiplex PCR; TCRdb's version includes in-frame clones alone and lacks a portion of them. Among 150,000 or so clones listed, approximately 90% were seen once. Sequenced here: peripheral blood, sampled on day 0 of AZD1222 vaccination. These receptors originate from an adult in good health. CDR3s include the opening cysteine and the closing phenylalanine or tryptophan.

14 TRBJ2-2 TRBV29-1 CSVRPGLYTGELFF
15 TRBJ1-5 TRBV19 CASSIVPGKNQPQHF
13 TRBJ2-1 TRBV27 CASTGYSYNEQFF
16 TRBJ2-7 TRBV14 CASSQVYRQGYHEQYF
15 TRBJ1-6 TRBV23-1 CASSLQGQNNSPLHF
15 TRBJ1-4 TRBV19 CASSINPLSVEKLFF
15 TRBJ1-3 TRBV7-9 CASSGTPGDKNTIYF
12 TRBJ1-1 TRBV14 CASSQSGYEAFF
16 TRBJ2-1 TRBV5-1 CASSLATGGSYNEQFF
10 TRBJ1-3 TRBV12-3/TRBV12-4 CASSLNTIYF
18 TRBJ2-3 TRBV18 CASSPSGTSGRVTDTQYF
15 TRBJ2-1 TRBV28 CASSYRGQGSNEQFF
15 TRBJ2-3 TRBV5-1 CASSSRHYSTDTQYF
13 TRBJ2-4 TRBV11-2 CASSLAGENIQYF
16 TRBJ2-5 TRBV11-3 CASSLGLAGSQETQYF
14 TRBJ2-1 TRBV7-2 CASRAGQGAYEQFF
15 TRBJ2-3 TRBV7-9 CASSLVVAIGGTKYF
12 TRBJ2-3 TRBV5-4 CASSHSTDTQYF
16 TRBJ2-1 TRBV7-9 CASSTRTSGSGDEQFF